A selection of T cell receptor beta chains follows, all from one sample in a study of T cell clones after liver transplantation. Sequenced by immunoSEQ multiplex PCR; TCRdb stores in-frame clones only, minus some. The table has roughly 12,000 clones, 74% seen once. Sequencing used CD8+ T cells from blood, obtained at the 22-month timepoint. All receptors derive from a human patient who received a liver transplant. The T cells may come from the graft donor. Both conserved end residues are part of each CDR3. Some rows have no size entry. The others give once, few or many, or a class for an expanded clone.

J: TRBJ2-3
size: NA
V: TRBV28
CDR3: CASSPPTGVTDTQYF

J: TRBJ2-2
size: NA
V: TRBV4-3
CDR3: CASSPNYGQGDFGTGELFF

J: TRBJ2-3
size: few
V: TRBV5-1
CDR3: CASNIGTGNLDTQYF

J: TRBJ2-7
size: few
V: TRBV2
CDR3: CASKDGYEQYF

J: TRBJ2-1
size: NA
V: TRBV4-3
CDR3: CASSLGLADYYNEQFF

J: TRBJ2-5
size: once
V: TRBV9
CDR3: CASSGQGAQETQYF

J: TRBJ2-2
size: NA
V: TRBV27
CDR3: CASSSQGTGELFF

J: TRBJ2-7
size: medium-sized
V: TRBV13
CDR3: CASSSGVAYEQYF

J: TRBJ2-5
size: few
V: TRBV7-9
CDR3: CASSPDRGLYQETQYF

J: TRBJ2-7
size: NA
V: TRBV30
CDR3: CAWTSGTSYEQYF